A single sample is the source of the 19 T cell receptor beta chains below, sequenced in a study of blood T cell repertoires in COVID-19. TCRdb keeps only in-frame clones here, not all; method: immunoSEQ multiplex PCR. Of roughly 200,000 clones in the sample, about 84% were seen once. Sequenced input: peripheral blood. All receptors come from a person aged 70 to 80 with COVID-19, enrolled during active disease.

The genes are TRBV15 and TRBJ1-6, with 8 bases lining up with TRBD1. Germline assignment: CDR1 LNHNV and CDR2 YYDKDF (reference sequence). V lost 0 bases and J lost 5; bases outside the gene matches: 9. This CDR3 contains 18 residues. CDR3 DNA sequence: TGTGCCACCAGCAGAGAATTTGGACAGGGATCAAATAATTCACCCCTCCACTTT. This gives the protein CATSREFGQGSNNSPLHF.

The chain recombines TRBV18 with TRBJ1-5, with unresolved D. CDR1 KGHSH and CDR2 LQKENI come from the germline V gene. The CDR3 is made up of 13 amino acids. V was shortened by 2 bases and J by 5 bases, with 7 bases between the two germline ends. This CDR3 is CASSPGEDQPQHF. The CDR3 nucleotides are TGTGCCAGCTCACCAGGCGAGGATCAGCCCCAGCATTTT.

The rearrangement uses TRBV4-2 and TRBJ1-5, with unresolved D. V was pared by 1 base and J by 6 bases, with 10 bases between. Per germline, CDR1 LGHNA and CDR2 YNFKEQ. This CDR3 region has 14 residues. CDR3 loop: CASSQVASGQPQHF. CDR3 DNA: TGTGCCAGCAGCCAAGTGGCTAGTGGTCAGCCCCAGCATTTT.

Here the CDR3 reads CASTGRDEQFF. CDR3 bases: TGTGCCAGCACTGGTCGGGATGAGCAGTTCTTC. The genes are TRBV6-5 and TRBJ2-1, with D unresolved. The CDR3 contains 11 residues. Trimming left V 7 bases short and J 8 bases short, with 9 bases between. Germline V gives CDR1 MNHEY, CDR2 SVGAGI.

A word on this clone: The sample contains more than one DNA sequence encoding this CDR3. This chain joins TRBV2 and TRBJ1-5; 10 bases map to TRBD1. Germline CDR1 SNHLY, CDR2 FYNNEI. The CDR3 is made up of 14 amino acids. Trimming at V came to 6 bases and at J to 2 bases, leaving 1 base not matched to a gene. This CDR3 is CASSGTGGNQPQHF. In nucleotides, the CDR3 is TGTGCCAGCAGCGGGACAGGGGGCAATCAGCCCCAGCATTTT.

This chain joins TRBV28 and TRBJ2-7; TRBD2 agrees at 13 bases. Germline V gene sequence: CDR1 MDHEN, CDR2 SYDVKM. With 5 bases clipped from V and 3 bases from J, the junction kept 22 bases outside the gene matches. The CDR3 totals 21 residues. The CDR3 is CASSHRDLWNRLAGGGYEQYF. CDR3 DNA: TGTGCCAGCAGTCACCGGGACCTTTGGAACCGACTAGCGGGAGGAGGCTACGAGCAGTACTTC.

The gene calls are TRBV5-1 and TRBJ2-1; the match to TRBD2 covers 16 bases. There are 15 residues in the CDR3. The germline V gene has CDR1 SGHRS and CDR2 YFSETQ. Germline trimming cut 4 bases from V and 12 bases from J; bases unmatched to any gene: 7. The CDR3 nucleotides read TGCGCCAGCAGCCAGGGACTAGCGGGAGGGGCGGGGCAGTTCTTC. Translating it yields CASSQGLAGGAGQFF.

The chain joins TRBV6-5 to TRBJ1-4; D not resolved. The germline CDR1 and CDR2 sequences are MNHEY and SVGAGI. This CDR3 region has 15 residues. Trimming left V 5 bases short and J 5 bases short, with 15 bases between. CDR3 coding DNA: TGTGCCAGCAGTATGGGAGGGAATGAAAATGAAAAACTGTTTTTT. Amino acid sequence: CASSMGGNENEKLFF.

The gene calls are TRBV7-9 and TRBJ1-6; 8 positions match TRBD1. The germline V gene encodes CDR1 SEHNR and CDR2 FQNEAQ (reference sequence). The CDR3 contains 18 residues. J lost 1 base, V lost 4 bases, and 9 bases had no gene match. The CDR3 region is CASSSLTGVGSYNSPLHF. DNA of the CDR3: TGTGCCAGCAGCTCGTTGACAGGGGTAGGGTCCTATAATTCACCCCTCCACTTT.

The CDR3 DNA reads as TGTGCCAGCCAGATTCCGGGTCTCGGCACTGAAGCTTTCTTT. This sequence encodes CASQIPGLGTEAFF. The chain combines TRBV19 with TRBJ1-1; D is ambiguous. This CDR3 has 14 residues. Looked up from germline, CDR1 is LNHDA and CDR2 is SQIVND (reference sequence). Deletions cut 9 bases from V and 4 bases from J, with 18 bases between.

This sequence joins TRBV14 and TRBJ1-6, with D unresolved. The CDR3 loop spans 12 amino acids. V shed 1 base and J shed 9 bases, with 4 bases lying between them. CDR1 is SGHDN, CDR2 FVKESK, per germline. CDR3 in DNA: TGTGCCAGCAGCCAAGCCGTTTCACCCCTCCACTTT. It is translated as CASSQAVSPLHF.

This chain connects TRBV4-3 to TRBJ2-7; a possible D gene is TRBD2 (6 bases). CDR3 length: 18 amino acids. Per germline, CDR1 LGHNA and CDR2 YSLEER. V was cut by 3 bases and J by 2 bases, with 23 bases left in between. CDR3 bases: TGCGCCAGCAGCCAGGACCTACGGGGGAATGGAAGAACCTACGAGCAGTACTTC. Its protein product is CASSQDLRGNGRTYEQYF.

CDR3 sequence (DNA): TGTGCCAGTAGTATACCGGGTGGGGACAGGGGGCGACGGAACTATGGCTACACCTTC. Its translation is CASSIPGGDRGRRNYGYTF. The chain recombines TRBV19 with TRBJ1-2; 12 nucleotides agree with TRBD1. CDR3 length: 19 amino acids. The trim removed 2 bases at V and 2 bases at J, leaving 12 bases unmatched. The V gene's germline CDR1 is LNHDA and CDR2 SQIVND (reference sequence).

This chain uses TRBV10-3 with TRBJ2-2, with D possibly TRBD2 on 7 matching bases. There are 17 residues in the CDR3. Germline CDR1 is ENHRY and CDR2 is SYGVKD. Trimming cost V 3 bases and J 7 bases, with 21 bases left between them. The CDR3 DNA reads TGTGCCATCAGTGATATAGAGACTAGCAGGGGTATCGGGGAGCTGTTTTTT. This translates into CAISDIETSRGIGELFF.

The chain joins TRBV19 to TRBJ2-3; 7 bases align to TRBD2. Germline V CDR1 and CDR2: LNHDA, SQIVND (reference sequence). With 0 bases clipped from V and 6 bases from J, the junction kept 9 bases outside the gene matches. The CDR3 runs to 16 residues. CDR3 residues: CASSIDQRGLGDTQYF. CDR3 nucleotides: TGTGCCAGTAGTATAGATCAGCGGGGCCTCGGTGATACGCAGTATTTT.

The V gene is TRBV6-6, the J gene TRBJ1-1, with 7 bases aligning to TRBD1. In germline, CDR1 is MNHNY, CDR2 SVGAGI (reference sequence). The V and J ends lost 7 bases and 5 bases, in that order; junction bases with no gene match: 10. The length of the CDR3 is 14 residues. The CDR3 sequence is CASKLQGMGTEAFF. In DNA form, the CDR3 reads TGTGCCAGCAAATTACAGGGGATGGGAACTGAAGCTTTCTTT.

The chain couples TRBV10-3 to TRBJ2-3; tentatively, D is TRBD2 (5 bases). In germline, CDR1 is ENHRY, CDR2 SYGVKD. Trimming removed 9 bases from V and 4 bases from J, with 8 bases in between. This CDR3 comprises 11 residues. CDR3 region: CAIGLSDTQYF. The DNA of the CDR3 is TGTGCCATTGGACTGTCAGATACGCAGTATTTT.

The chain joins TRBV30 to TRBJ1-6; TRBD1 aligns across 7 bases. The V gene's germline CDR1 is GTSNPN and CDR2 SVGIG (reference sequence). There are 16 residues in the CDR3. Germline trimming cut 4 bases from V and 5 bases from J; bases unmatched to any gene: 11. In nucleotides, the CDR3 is TGTGCCTGGAAGTTTGGGGTCGGGACAGATAATTCACCCCTCCACTTT. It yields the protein CAWKFGVGTDNSPLHF.

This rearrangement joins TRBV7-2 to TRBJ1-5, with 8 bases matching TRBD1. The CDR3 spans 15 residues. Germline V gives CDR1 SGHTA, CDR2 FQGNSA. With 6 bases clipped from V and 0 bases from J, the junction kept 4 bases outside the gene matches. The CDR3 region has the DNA TGTGCCAGCAGACTGGACAGGGTTAGCAATCAGCCCCAGCATTTT. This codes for CASRLDRVSNQPQHF.